This TCR beta chain was captured in a study of vaccination and CD4 T cells after COVID-19. CDR1 and CDR2 (germline): LNHDA, SQIVND (reference sequence). This CDR3 is 16 amino acids long. Trimming cost V 7 bases and J 5 bases, with 24 bases left between them. Stated time point: late sampling 161 to 241 days after vaccination in three convalescent patients. The treatment here: roughly 10-day PBMC culture with coronavirus spike peptide pools or control peptides (ViraFEST assay). As concerns this clonotype: Its antigen is not identified.

Scientists ran DNA taken from cultured CD4+ T cells through the Oncomine TCR Beta short-read assay for sequencing. In TCRdb, the PCR reads were re-called with MiXCR into one record per CDR3 protein. The sample lists about 20,000 distinct CDR3 sequences; roughly two fifths were seen once. The receptor was isolated from a human donor who had recovered from COVID-19. Sample: CD4+ T cells from blood, cultured in vitro, taken about 7 months after SARS-CoV-2 vaccination. The chain is built from TRBV19 and TRBJ2-7, with D tentatively TRBD1 (7 bases). The CDR3 reads CASKPPGRGTFHEQYF. As DNA, the CDR3 is TGTGCCAGTAAACCCCCCGGCAGGGGGACTTTCCACGAGCAGTACTTC.